This section outlines one T cell receptor beta chain sequence together with its context. This receptor's antigen is unknown. No qualities accompany the bases; no much larger clone lies one base away. TRB sequencing was run on genomic DNA with either the immunoSEQ assay at survey resolution or the hsTCRB kit. The study's processing was this. The immunoSEQ software was used for initial read processing, and the LymphoSeq R package was used for repertoire analyses. Clonality was computed as 1 minus normalized Shannon entropy; Gini coefficient was also calculated for each TRB dataset. To infer phenotypes in unsorted samples, TRB sequences from sorted subsets of the recipient or donor were mapped onto unsorted samples from the same recipient. Held by TCRdb, this immuneACCESS table contains in-frame sequences only and omits some clones. Under half of the omission traces to an unresolved V gene where checked; the cause of the rest is unknown. The DNA was the basis for D and trimming; V, J and clone size are from that table. The sample data list 15,000 to 20,000 clones, and 80% to 90% of these were observed just once. The leading ten clones occupy 2.8% of the sample.

This record comes from a study of T cells after posttransplantation cyclophosphamide (dated by TCRdb to the mid-2010s). In terms of the full investigation: Using TRB sequencing, the study followed how the T cell repertoire reconstituted after myeloablative bone marrow transplantation in which posttransplantation cyclophosphamide served as GVHD prophylaxis. TRB sequencing was also done on up to about 3 additional blood samples from 2 to 5.2 years after transplant in 3 patients, and on pretransplant blood from several patients. Blood from all 35 or so PTCy patients who had 1-year posttransplant specimens underwent TRB sequencing. Samples from about 33 PTCy-treated patients and approximately 15 related bone marrow donors of those patients were subjected to antigen receptor sequencing. Public TRB sequences were checked against a database of over 3,500 sequences associated with responses to pathogens, tumor antigens, self-antigens and alloantigens. Because TRA and TRB clonality were tightly correlated in several samples, subsequent TCR analyses were focused on TRB only. Paper-wide results and their limitations: Across 35 to 45 patients, TRB clonality was highly associated with recipient CMV seropositivity and CMV reactivation, and diversity in PTCy patients was similar to diversity in CNI/methotrexate controls. The TRB repertoires of T cells infiltrating skin or GI tract showed only limited overlap with the TRB repertoires of T cells in blood. Donor-recipient similarity was low at 1-2 months but rose over the first year, and later blood repertoires were often dominated by donor CD8+ memory clones.

There are 12 amino acids in the CDR3, from cysteine to phenylalanine inclusive. Solely the CDR3 DNA is kept, with 36 bases framed from the first base. Looking up the germline V gene yields CDR1 SNHLY and CDR2 FYNNEI. V lost 6 bases and J lost 4 bases, and the count of bases not matched to a germline gene is 2. A control cohort of around ten patients who had been given myeloablative marrow transplants with methotrexate plus a calcineurin inhibitor was sampled 1 year after transplant. Peripheral blood and bone marrow mononuclear cells were isolated by Ficoll-Hypaque density centrifugation and were cryopreserved.

This material consisted of PBMCs, taken 441 days after allogeneic stem cell transplant with calcineurin inhibitor and methotrexate. The chain is made from TRBV2 and TRBJ1-2; 7 junctional bases match TRBD1. The sequence derives from a male patient in his thirties who received an allogeneic stem cell transplant from an unrelated donor, was CMV-positive, and had acute and chronic GVHD. Post transplant, some T cells may arise from the graft donor. The DNA sequence is TGTGCCAGCAGGGGGGACAGCTATGGCTACACCTTC. Translated, it reads CASRGDSYGYTF.